The rows below give T cell receptor beta chains drawn from one sample of a study of T cell repertoires in cytomegalovirus infection. TCRdb re-analysed the reads in MiXCR, keeping a single row per CDR3 protein. The table lists a few hundred thousand distinct CDR3 sequences, over 15% of them singletons. Material for sequencing was PBMCs. The receptors were gathered from a human donor in good health (CMV status not recorded). Some clones in this sample may be carry-over from other donors' samples. Each CDR3 is given with its conserved first and last residue. Each record gives: CDR3 DNA, CDR3 protein, J gene, V gene, D gene, clone size. The D gene is left open where the match is weak. Clone size is given for some rows only: seen once, a few or many times, or a class if the clone is expanded.

CDR3 DNA: TGTGCCAGCAGCTTAGGGGACAGGGAGTTGCAAGATACGCAGTATTTT
CDR3 protein: CASSLGDRELQDTQYF
J gene: TRBJ2-3
V gene: TRBV7-6
D gene: TRBD1
clone size: many

CDR3 DNA: TGTGCCAGCAGCCCAGGACATTCGGGCACTGAAGCTTTCTTT
CDR3 protein: CASSPGHSGTEAFF
J gene: TRBJ1-1
V gene: TRBV11-2
D gene: -
clone size: many

CDR3 DNA: TGTGCCAGCAGCACCTCGACAGGGTCGGAAGTATACTCTGGGGCCAACGTCCTGACTTTC
CDR3 protein: CASSTSTGSEVYSGANVLTF
J gene: TRBJ2-6
V gene: TRBV7-8
D gene: TRBD1
clone size: many

CDR3 DNA: TGTGCCAGCAGCCCCATATGGGGCCGATCCTATAATTCACCCCTCCACTTT
CDR3 protein: CASSPIWGRSYNSPLHF
J gene: TRBJ1-6
V gene: TRBV12-3/TRBV12-4
D gene: -
clone size: many

CDR3 DNA: TGTGCCAGCAGGCTTCCAAACGAAGAGACCCAGTACTTC
CDR3 protein: CASRLPNEETQYF
J gene: TRBJ2-5
V gene: TRBV28
D gene: -
clone size: -

CDR3 DNA: TGTGCCAGCAGTACAGACGACAGGGGGTACACTGAAGCTTTCTTT
CDR3 protein: CASSTDDRGYTEAFF
J gene: TRBJ1-1
V gene: TRBV12-3/TRBV12-4
D gene: TRBD1
clone size: -

CDR3 DNA: TGTGCCAGTAGTACCGGGACAGCCACAGCCAAGGTTGGAAAACTGTTTTTT
CDR3 protein: CASSTGTATAKVGKLFF
J gene: TRBJ1-4
V gene: TRBV19
D gene: TRBD1
clone size: few

CDR3 DNA: TGTGCCAGCAGTTACTCGACATTCTCACTGGAGACCCAGTACTTC
CDR3 protein: CASSYSTFSLETQYF
J gene: TRBJ2-5
V gene: TRBV6-2/TRBV6-3
D gene: -
clone size: many

CDR3 DNA: TGTGCCAGCAGCTTAGTTGGGACACCCTTTCAGACCCAGTACTTC
CDR3 protein: CASSLVGTPFQTQYF
J gene: TRBJ2-5
V gene: TRBV7-9
D gene: -
clone size: -

CDR3 DNA: TGTGCCAGCAGCTCCAATCTTCACACTGAAGCTTTCTTT
CDR3 protein: CASSSNLHTEAFF
J gene: TRBJ1-1
V gene: TRBV7-8
D gene: -
clone size: -

CDR3 DNA: TGTGCCAGCAGTTCTCCGGGACGGAATCAGCCCCAGCATTTT
CDR3 protein: CASSSPGRNQPQHF
J gene: TRBJ1-5
V gene: TRBV12-3/TRBV12-4
D gene: -
clone size: -

CDR3 DNA: TGTGCCAGCAGCTTAGTGGCGGGAGGGGTCCACGAGCAGTACTTC
CDR3 protein: CASSLVAGGVHEQYF
J gene: TRBJ2-7
V gene: TRBV7-8
D gene: TRBD2
clone size: many

CDR3 DNA: TGTGCCAGCAGCTTAGCAAGCGACTACAATGAGCAGTTCTTC
CDR3 protein: CASSLASDYNEQFF
J gene: TRBJ2-1
V gene: TRBV7-9
D gene: -
clone size: -

CDR3 DNA: TGCGCCAGCAGCCCTTTAGCGGGGGGGCTGAACAATGAGCAGTTCTTC
CDR3 protein: CASSPLAGGLNNEQFF
J gene: TRBJ2-1
V gene: TRBV4-1
D gene: TRBD2
clone size: few

CDR3 DNA: TGTGCCAGCAGCCAAGCGCGGACAGGGGAGTATTCAGCTTTCTTT
CDR3 protein: CASSQARTGEYSAFF
J gene: TRBJ1-1
V gene: TRBV3-1
D gene: TRBD1
clone size: few

CDR3 DNA: TGTGCCAGCAGTGATAGGAAGGATACGCAGTATTTT
CDR3 protein: CASSDRKDTQYF
J gene: TRBJ2-3
V gene: TRBV2
D gene: -
clone size: few

CDR3 DNA: TGTGCCAGTAGTTTCCCGGAGGGGGCCTACGAGCAGTACTTC
CDR3 protein: CASSFPEGAYEQYF
J gene: TRBJ2-7
V gene: TRBV19
D gene: -
clone size: few

CDR3 DNA: TGTGCCAGCAGTAATGGGGGCATGTTCAATGAGCAGTTCTTC
CDR3 protein: CASSNGGMFNEQFF
J gene: TRBJ2-1
V gene: TRBV7-8
D gene: -
clone size: -

CDR3 DNA: TGCCATACAAGCGGTTATAGCAATCAGCCCCAGCATTTT
CDR3 protein: CHTSGYSNQPQHF
J gene: TRBJ1-5
V gene: TRBV28
D gene: -
clone size: -

CDR3 DNA: TGTGCCAGCAGTTTTAGCTCCAATCCTTACGAGCAGTACTTC
CDR3 protein: CASSFSSNPYEQYF
J gene: TRBJ2-7
V gene: TRBV12-3/TRBV12-4
D gene: -
clone size: few

CDR3 DNA: TGTGCCAGCAGCTTGAGGGGACTTAGCGACGAGCAGTACTTC
CDR3 protein: CASSLRGLSDEQYF
J gene: TRBJ2-7
V gene: TRBV5-6
D gene: -
clone size: -

CDR3 DNA: TGTGCCAGCAGCTTACTGGGAGGCCCCTCGGGGGCCAACGTCCTGACTTTC
CDR3 protein: CASSLLGGPSGANVLTF
J gene: TRBJ2-6
V gene: TRBV7-2
D gene: -
clone size: many

CDR3 DNA: TGTGCCATCAGCCCCTCGGGGCAGAGCAATCAGCCCCAGCATTTT
CDR3 protein: CAISPSGQSNQPQHF
J gene: TRBJ1-5
V gene: TRBV10-3
D gene: -
clone size: -

CDR3 DNA: TGTGCCAGCAGTGAAGGGTCTAGCGGGGAAGGTGAGACCCAGTACTTC
CDR3 protein: CASSEGSSGEGETQYF
J gene: TRBJ2-5
V gene: TRBV2
D gene: TRBD2
clone size: -

CDR3 DNA: TGTGCCAGCAGCTTATTGGCGGGGGGTTATGGAGATACGCAGTATTTT
CDR3 protein: CASSLLAGGYGDTQYF
J gene: TRBJ2-3
V gene: TRBV7-2
D gene: TRBD2
clone size: many

CDR3 DNA: TGTGCCAGCTCAAGACTTACAGGGGGGACACAAGAGACCCAGTACTTC
CDR3 protein: CASSRLTGGTQETQYF
J gene: TRBJ2-5
V gene: TRBV18
D gene: TRBD1
clone size: few

CDR3 DNA: TGCGCCAGCAGCTTGGGGCTAGCGACCGAGCAGTACTTC
CDR3 protein: CASSLGLATEQYF
J gene: TRBJ2-7
V gene: TRBV5-1
D gene: -
clone size: -

CDR3 DNA: TGTGCCTGGAGTGTACGCGGGGGATATCAGCCCCAGCATTTT
CDR3 protein: CAWSVRGGYQPQHF
J gene: TRBJ1-5
V gene: TRBV30
D gene: -
clone size: -

CDR3 DNA: TGTGCCAGCAGCTTAAGACAGATGAACACTGAAGCTTTCTTT
CDR3 protein: CASSLRQMNTEAFF
J gene: TRBJ1-1
V gene: TRBV7-2
D gene: -
clone size: many

CDR3 DNA: TGTGCCAGCCAGACAGGGGCGAGCGAGCAGTACTTC
CDR3 protein: CASQTGASEQYF
J gene: TRBJ2-7
V gene: TRBV7-6
D gene: TRBD1
clone size: many

CDR3 DNA: TGCAGTGCTAGGCGAGGGACCACGAGAGAGACCCAGTACTTC
CDR3 protein: CSARRGTTRETQYF
J gene: TRBJ2-5
V gene: TRBV20-1
D gene: -
clone size: -

CDR3 DNA: TGTGCCAGTAGTGAAGGACAGGCGCTGGGTGAGCAGTTCTTC
CDR3 protein: CASSEGQALGEQFF
J gene: TRBJ2-1
V gene: TRBV19
D gene: TRBD1
clone size: many

CDR3 DNA: TGTGCCAGCAGCTTAGAGAGCGGGACTTTAGCCAAAAACATTCAGTACTTC
CDR3 protein: CASSLESGTLAKNIQYF
J gene: TRBJ2-4
V gene: TRBV7-8
D gene: TRBD2
clone size: many

CDR3 DNA: TGTGCCAGCCGTGGAACAACAGAGCCCTACTATGGCTACACCTTC
CDR3 protein: CASRGTTEPYYGYTF
J gene: TRBJ1-2
V gene: TRBV6-2/TRBV6-3
D gene: -
clone size: -

CDR3 DNA: TGTGCCACCAGCAGAGGGACATACGAAGAGACCCAGTACTTC
CDR3 protein: CATSRGTYEETQYF
J gene: TRBJ2-5
V gene: TRBV15
D gene: -
clone size: few